This T cell receptor (beta chain) was identified in a study of T cells in Graves' hyperthyroidism and ophthalmopathy (dated by TCRdb to between 2017 and 2020). Background for the entire study: Peripheral blood was sampled at the time of initial diagnosis, prior to any treatment. In addition, the study compared T-cell repertoires in thyroid tissue and in blood from six Graves' hyperthyroidism patients. After sampling, hyperthyroidism patients received methimazole starting at 30 mg daily, and ophthalmopathy patients received high-dose intravenous methylprednisolone. The 75 to 100 discovery patients were randomly split 7:3 into training and test sets. To identify distinguishing TCR V-J signatures, a discovery cohort of about a hundred patients was used, comprising 43 with Graves' ophthalmopathy and around 60 with stable Graves' hyperthyroidism. An independent validation cohort of fewer than 20 hyperthyroidism patients and roughly 16 patients who later progressed to ophthalmopathy tested prospective prediction of ophthalmopathy. The paper describes TCR Vbeta CDR3 sequencing of more than 120 peripheral blood samples, made up of under 50 ophthalmopathy patients, around 73 hyperthyroidism patients and 17 progressor patients.

A patient counted as having stable Graves' hyperthyroidism if no progression to ophthalmopathy occurred over 18 months of follow-up. The hyperthyroidism patients were between 18 and 65 years old and newly diagnosed, with a disease duration of less than 2 months. The study excluded patients with uncontrolled infections, other autoimmune diseases, pregnancy or lactation. Diagnoses were established on the basis of clinical symptoms, serum thyroxine and TRAb, thyroid ultrasound, and orbital computed tomography. Ficoll-Paque density gradient centrifugation was used to isolate PBMCs from about 9 ml of fresh peripheral blood. Total RNA was extracted with Trizol reagent, and quality was checked on an Agilent 2100 Bioanalyzer. According to the germline V gene (reference sequence), CDR1 reads SEHNR and CDR2 reads FQNEAQ. Including the terminal cysteine and phenylalanine, the CDR3 comprises 16 residues. Just CDR3 DNA is preserved here, 48 bases in frame from base 1. The junction shows trimming of 5 bases on V and 7 bases on J, and the gene matches do not reach 11 bases of it.

TCR beta CDR3 regions were amplified from RNA transcripts. The TCR CDR3 was subjected to a first round of RT-PCR using the HTBI primer set and the Qiagen OneStep RT-PCR kit. Libraries were constructed in a second round of multiplex PCR, after which size selection and purification were carried out. Sequencing of the libraries was done on an Illumina HiSeq2000 using paired-end 100 bp reads. Processing in the source paper ran as follows. SOAPnuke was used to process the raw data, with reads discarded if the reads contained adapters or uncalled bases, had a mean Phred below 15, or lacked an exact constant-primer or identifier match. High-quality paired reads were merged using COPE v1.2.5, and each unique nucleotide sequence was defined as a clonotype. MiTCR v1.1 was used to align the clonotypes against IMGT TRBV, TRBD and TRBJ reference segments. The analysis was restricted to V-J combinations with a frequency above 0.0001, which together covered roughly 99% of the repertoires. A TCS score was defined as the ratio of F50 (clonal expansion) to E x V (chaos), with BLOSUM62-based TCRdist applied between CDR3 peptides within each V-J. Welch's t-statistics and random forest reduced several hundred V-J features to 10 to 15, which were used in a naive Bayes classifier (R e1071). Through fastp at Q25 and MiXCR, TCRdb rebuilt clones from the public reads, retaining in-frame beta chains. CDR3 protein sequences are deduplicated, and each keeps its most common genes and DNA. The V and J calls shown here were made by TCRdb, not taken from the authors' results. The sample table contains roughly 300,000 distinct CDR3 sequences; only one count was recorded for around 14% of them. Around 23% of the sample is taken by the ten largest.

Of note for this clonotype: No cognate antigen has been identified for it. Base qualities were left out, and no much larger clone turns up one base away.

Beyond this particular receptor, the publication reports: Most expanded thyroid clonotypes (frequency above 0.001) were also detected in blood, a finding suggesting that blood repertoires may reflect thyroid immune responses. Ophthalmopathy was separated from stable hyperthyroidism by a 13 V-J signature model, with 85% to 90% sensitivity and about 81% specificity obtained in cross-validation and 80%/75% obtained in testing. Sample size was not statistically predetermined, and blinding of investigators to group allocation was not performed. In validation, progression to ophthalmopathy was predicted by the model with around 71% sensitivity and 72% to 85% specificity, a median of approximately 7.1 months before onset.

Recombination joined TRBV7-9 with TRBJ2-1; 10 of the junction bases match TRBD2. The receptor was derived from a woman in her twenties or thirties with Graves' hyperthyroidism. Sequenced sample: blood. The nucleotide sequence is TGTGCCAGCAGCCCCCTAGCGGGAGACCCTATGAATGAGCAGTTCTTC. This sequence encodes CASSPLAGDPMNEQFF. Supplemented by the reference TRBV7-9 and TRBJ2-1 proteins around the CDR3, the complete variable domain is DTGVSQNPRHKITKRGQNVTFRCDPISEHNRLYWYRQTLGQGPEFLTYFQNEAQLEKSRLLSDRFSAERPKGSFSTLEIQRTEQGDSAMYLCASSPLAGDPMNEQFFGPGTRLTVL.